Presented here are 11 T cell receptor beta chains from one specimen sequenced in a study of blood T cell repertoires in COVID-19. The assay was immunoSEQ multiplex PCR, and TCRdb's table has in-frame clones only and misses some. This sample carries 310,000 or so clones, approximately 82% of them seen once, and the ten largest clones take approximately 1.2%. Sequenced material: peripheral blood. Receptors were obtained from a woman in her forties or fifties with acute or convalescent COVID-19.

This chain joins TRBV12-5 and TRBJ2-3; TRBD1 might be the D (6 bases). The CDR3 contains 14 residues. Between the trimmed V and J ends, which lost 6 bases and 4 bases, there was a span of 14 bases. Germline-derived CDR1 and CDR2 are LGHNT and FRNRAP. The CDR3 loop reads CASGRDTVADTQYF. DNA for the CDR3: TGTGCTAGTGGCCGGGACACGGTAGCAGATACGCAGTATTTT.

This chain joins TRBV10-3 and TRBJ1-1; D unclear. V was trimmed by 0 bases and J by 3 bases, leaving 8 bases between them. Per germline, CDR1 ENHRY and CDR2 SYGVKD. The CDR3 totals 14 residues. The CDR3 reads CAISESAPYTEAFF. As DNA, the CDR3 is TGTGCCATCAGTGAGTCGGCACCTTACACTGAAGCTTTCTTT.

V is TRBV5-6 and J is TRBJ2-1; 16 nucleotides line up with TRBD2. Germline trimming cut 4 bases from V and 4 bases from J; bases unmatched to any gene: 5. The CDR3 consists of 17 residues. Per the germline V gene, CDR1 is SGHDT and CDR2 is YYEEEE. The DNA of the CDR3 is TGTGCCAGCAGCCCGGGACTAGCGGGGGGGTTTTACAATGAGCAGTTCTTC. Translating gives CASSPGLAGGFYNEQFF.

The chain joins TRBV2 to TRBJ1-1; D remains unclear. V was trimmed by 3 bases and J by 5 bases, leaving 10 bases between them. The CDR3 is 13 amino acids. CDR1 is SNHLY, CDR2 FYNNEI, per germline. The CDR3 bases are TGTGCCAGCAGTGAGGAGGAGCAGACTGAAGCTTTCTTT. Translation: CASSEEEQTEAFF.

This clone was detected only once. The chain has TRBV30 and TRBJ2-3; D gene unclear. Germline V gene data show CDR1 as GTSNPN and CDR2 as SVGIG (reference sequence). V dropped 3 bases and J dropped 6 bases, with 10 bases sitting between them. This CDR3 is built from 12 residues. The chain's CDR3 is CAWRADLDTQYF. The CDR3 DNA is TGTGCCTGGAGGGCTGATTTGGATACGCAGTATTTT.

The rearrangement links TRBV5-6 to TRBJ1-5; D perhaps matches TRBD1 (5 bases). The CDR3 covers 14 residues. The germline gives CDR1 SGHDT, CDR2 YYEEEE. The V gene lost 2 bases and the J gene lost 0 bases, with 6 bases spanning the gap. In nucleotides, the CDR3 is TGTGCCAGCAGCTTAAGGGGTAGCAATCAGCCCCAGCATTTT. It translates to CASSLRGSNQPQHF. The whole variable domain, filled in from reference TRBV5-6 and TRBJ1-5, reads DAGVTQSPTHLIKTRGQQVTLRCSPKSGHDTVSWYQQALGQGPQFIFQYYEEEERQRGNFPDRFSGHQFPNYSSELNVNALLLGDSALYLCASSLRGSNQPQHFGDGTRLSIL.

The genes are TRBV6-5 and TRBJ2-7; 8 bases are shared with TRBD1. There are 15 residues in the CDR3. Germline CDR1 is MNHEY and CDR2 is SVGAGI. After removal of 6 bases from V and 3 bases from J, the junction contained 10 bases not matched to a gene. In DNA form, the CDR3 reads TGTGCCAGCAGCCCGGGATCGGACAGGGTCTACGAGCAGTACGTC. It translates to CASSPGSDRVYEQYV.

The chain is built from TRBV6-1 and TRBJ1-2, with D uncertain. The CDR3 contains 16 residues. Germline V gene lookup returns CDR1 MNHNS and CDR2 SASEGT. The V and J ends lost 2 bases and 2 bases respectively, with 15 bases between them. The CDR3 loop reads CASSEWPQYRNYGYTF. Here the CDR3 DNA reads TGTGCCAGCAGTGAATGGCCCCAATACCGAAACTATGGCTACACCTTC.

The genes are TRBV2 and TRBJ2-2; D unresolved. Germline values: CDR1 SNHLY, CDR2 FYNNEI. The CDR3 has 15 amino acids. The germline V and J ends were trimmed by 3 bases and 0 bases, with 8 bases remaining between them. The CDR3 loop is CASSEERANTGELFF. CDR3 DNA sequence: TGTGCCAGCAGTGAGGAGCGCGCGAACACCGGGGAGCTGTTTTTT.

This rearrangement joins TRBV19 to TRBJ1-5; no clear D. The germline gives CDR1 LNHDA, CDR2 SQIVND (reference sequence). The V and J ends lost 5 bases and 0 bases respectively, with 5 bases between them. There are 13 residues in the CDR3. DNA for the CDR3: TGTGCCAGTAGTCCAGATAGCAATCAGCCCCAGCATTTT. Translation gives CASSPDSNQPQHF.

This clone has ten or more counts. The genes are TRBV2 and TRBJ2-5; TRBD2 might be the D (6 bases). V was clipped by 1 base and J by 5 bases, with 11 bases between them. The germline CDR1 and CDR2 sequences are SNHLY and FYNNEI. There are 14 residues in the CDR3. The CDR3 is CASSEDPSVETQYF. CDR3 DNA sequence: TGTGCCAGCAGTGAAGATCCTAGCGTCGAGACCCAGTACTTC. The complete variable domain, with remaining parts taken from reference TRBV2 and TRBJ2-5, reads EPEVTQTPSHQVTQMGQEVILRCVPISNHLYFYWYRQILGQKVEFLVSFYNNEISEKSEIFDDQFSVERPDGSNFTLKIRSTKLEDSAMYFCASSEDPSVETQYFGPGTRLLVL.